Below are 28 T cell receptor beta chains sequenced from a single sample in a study of T cell repertoires in cytomegalovirus infection. TCRdb reprocessed the reads via MiXCR and lists one record per CDR3 protein. The sample consists of some 680,000 distinct CDR3 sequences, less than 40% of them appearing once. Sequencing was performed on PBMCs. Receptor source: a human donor in good health (CMV status not recorded). Some clones in this sample may be carry-over from other donors' samples.

This clonotype occurred a few times. V gene TRBV6-1 combines with J gene TRBJ1-5; a possible D gene is TRBD1 (5 bases). The CDR3 contains 13 residues. V was shortened by 5 bases and J by 6 bases, with 11 bases between the two germline ends. Germline values: CDR1 MNHNS, CDR2 SASEGT. The CDR3 DNA is TGTGCCAGCAGTTGGGGGGGGTTTCAGCCCCAGCATTTT. Protein product: CASSWGGFQPQHF.

This clonotype appeared a few times. The genes are TRBV19 and TRBJ1-5; TRBD1 agrees at 7 bases. There are 14 residues in the CDR3. The V segment lost 10 bases and the J segment 2 bases; nucleotides outside the gene matches: 8. The V gene's germline CDR1 is LNHDA and CDR2 SQIVND (reference sequence). The CDR3 reads CATCRGGGNQPQHF. CDR3 nucleotides: TGTGCCACCTGCAGGGGGGGAGGCAATCAGCCCCAGCATTTT. Full variable domain (rest looked up from reference TRBV19 and TRBJ1-5): DGGITQSPKYLFRKEGQNVTLSCEQNLNHDAMYWYRQDPGQGLRLIYYSQIVNDFQKGDIAEGYSVSREKKESFPLTVTSAQKNPTAFYLCATCRGGGNQPQHFGDGTRLSIL.

This chain uses TRBV7-9 with TRBJ1-5; 7 positions match TRBD1. The CDR3 is made up of 16 amino acids. CDR1 and CDR2 (germline): SEHNR, FQNEAQ (reference sequence). The V and J ends lost 2 bases and 6 bases, in that order; junction bases with no gene match: 10. The CDR3 DNA follows: TGTGCCAGCAGCTTATACCAGACAGGGTTGGGTCAGCCCCAGCATTTT. Protein sequence: CASSLYQTGLGQPQHF.

This clonotype was seen repeatedly, ten times or more. This rearrangement joins TRBV7-9 to TRBJ1-3, with D perhaps matching TRBD1 (5 bases). The germline CDR1 and CDR2 sequences are SEHNR and FQNEAQ (reference sequence). This CDR3 contains 13 residues. Trimming cost V 3 bases and J 2 bases, with 5 bases left between them. The CDR3 loop reads CASSLDTGNTIYF. CDR3 DNA sequence: TGTGCCAGCAGCTTGGACACTGGAAACACCATATATTTT.

V and J are TRBV9 and TRBJ2-3, with 11 positions matching TRBD2. Germline V gives CDR1 SGDLS, CDR2 YYNGEE. This CDR3 comprises 17 residues. The J segment lost 6 bases and the V segment lost 0 bases, leaving 9 bases of the junction unmatched. The CDR3 is CASSVARLAGGGDTQYF. Written as DNA, the CDR3 is TGTGCCAGCAGCGTAGCAAGGCTAGCGGGAGGTGGTGATACGCAGTATTTT.

This clonotype was recorded only once. V gene TRBV28 combines with J gene TRBJ1-1; D possibly corresponds to TRBD1 (5 bases). V dropped 3 bases and J dropped 1 base, with 15 bases sitting between them. The CDR3 is 16 residues long. In germline, CDR1 is MDHEN, CDR2 SYDVKM. The CDR3 DNA follows: TGTGCCAGCAGTTTGACGGAATGGGGGTGGAACACTGAAGCTTTCTTT. Translating gives CASSLTEWGWNTEAFF.

J is TRBJ1-2 and V is TRBV6-1; the D is unclear. This CDR3 has 14 residues. The germline gives CDR1 MNHNS, CDR2 SASEGT. Trimming left V 2 bases short and J 4 bases short, with 11 bases between. The CDR3, as DNA: TGTGCCAGCAGTGAACTGAGCAGAACCTATGGCTACACCTTC. It is translated as CASSELSRTYGYTF.

A word on this clonotype: This may come from a read error, since a much larger clone is one base off. V and J are TRBV28 and TRBJ2-7; 8 nucleotides agree with TRBD2. The V gene's germline CDR1 is MDHEN and CDR2 SYDVKM. The CDR3 is 14 amino acids. The trim removed 5 bases at V and 0 bases at J, leaving 3 bases unmatched. For the CDR3, the DNA is TGTGCCAGCAGTCGACTAGCGAGCTCCTACGAGCAGTACTTC. This codes for CASSRLASSYEQYF.

The chain joins TRBV28 to TRBJ1-5, with 7 bases aligning to TRBD1. The CDR3 sequence is 15 residues long. Per germline, CDR1 MDHEN and CDR2 SYDVKM. V shed 4 bases and J 6 bases; nucleotides not matched to a gene: 9. CDR3 sequence reads: CASSSPDRNAQPQHF. CDR3 nucleotide sequence: TGTGCCAGCAGTTCCCCGGACAGGAATGCTCAGCCCCAGCATTTT.

The rearrangement uses TRBV10-3 and TRBJ1-4, with D maybe TRBD1 (5 bases). The CDR3 runs to 15 residues. Trimming removed 0 bases at V and 5 bases at J, with 10 bases between. In germline, CDR1 is ENHRY, CDR2 SYGVKD. DNA of the CDR3: TGTGCCATCAGTGAGTCAAGAGGGACGAATGAAAAACTGTTTTTT. The encoded protein is CAISESRGTNEKLFF.

With regard to this clonotype: A read error may account for a junction end that differs from germline. The V gene is TRBV7-2, the J gene TRBJ1-4; TRBD1 is a possible D gene (5 bases). Germline V CDR1 and CDR2: SGHTA, FQGNSA. The CDR3 is 15 amino acids. The CDR3 spells CASSLRRQLNEKLSF. The CDR3 coding sequence is TGTGCCAGCAGCTTACGAAGACAGCTCAATGAAAAACTGTCTTTT. The variable domain in full, with the rest retrieved from reference TRBV7-2 and TRBJ1-4, is GAGVSQSPSNKVTEKGKDVELRCDPISGHTALYWYRQSLGQGLEFLIYFQGNSAPDKSGLPSDRFSAERTGGSVSTLTIQRTQQEDSAVYLCASSLRRQLNEKLSFGSGTQLSVL.

The chain joins TRBV6-5 to TRBJ2-4; D is perhaps TRBD2 (6 bases). The CDR3 is 15 residues long. Trimming left V 2 bases short and J 0 bases short, with 8 bases between. CDR1 is MNHEY and CDR2 is SVGAGI in the germline V gene. The DNA for the CDR3 is TGTGCCAGCAGTTACGGGGGGATAGCCAAAAACATTCAGTACTTC. Amino acid sequence: CASSYGGIAKNIQYF.

The table lists this clonotype with a few counts. The chain uses TRBV7-6 and TRBJ2-5, with TRBD1 identical over 8 bases. Unmatched junction bases numbered 6, after V lost 4 bases and J lost 2 bases. The CDR3 sequence is 15 residues long. Germline CDR1 is SGHVS and CDR2 is FNYEAQ. In DNA form, the CDR3 reads TGTGCCAGCAGCTCCAGGGGGCGAACGCAAGAGACCCAGTACTTC. Protein: CASSSRGRTQETQYF. Based on the CDR3 plus reference TRBV7-6 and TRBJ2-5, the full variable domain is GAGVSQSPRYKVTKRGQDVALRCDPISGHVSLYWYRQALGQGPEFLTYFNYEAQQDKSGLPNDRFSAERPEGSISTLTIQRTEQRDSAMYRCASSSRGRTQETQYFGPGTRLLVL.

The chain has TRBV20-1 and TRBJ2-3; no definite D call. This CDR3 has 12 residues. Germline loops: CDR1 DFQATT, CDR2 SNEGSKA (reference sequence). V gave up 5 bases and J gave up 10 bases, with 16 bases separating them. The CDR3 protein is CSARPGEASQYF. The CDR3 DNA reads TGCAGTGCTCGCCCTGGGGAAGCATCGCAGTATTTT.

This rearrangement joins TRBV19 to TRBJ2-2; 8 bases are shared with TRBD1. Trimming took 5 bases from V and 7 from J; bases not matched to a gene: 6. The CDR3 is made up of 14 amino acids. CDR1 and CDR2 (germline): LNHDA, SQIVND (reference sequence). Here the CDR3 DNA reads TGTGCCAGTAGTTTGGACAGGGTTATCGGGGAGCTGTTTTTT. Its protein is CASSLDRVIGELFF.

This clonotype was seen at least ten times. The chain employs TRBV7-8 and TRBJ1-5; D unresolved. CDR1 SGHVS and CDR2 FQNEAQ come from the germline V gene. This CDR3 region has 14 residues. Trimming took 1 base from V and 11 from J, leaving 15 bases between them. Written as DNA, the CDR3 is TGTGCCAGCAGCTTAGATATGCGGCACCCGTCCCAGCATTTT. It yields the protein CASSLDMRHPSQHF.

The sample holds a few counts of this clonotype. The CDR3 loop reads CASSRRLGQGAYEQFF. In nucleotides, the CDR3 is TGTGCCAGCAGCCGTCGCTTGGGACAGGGGGCCTATGAGCAGTTCTTC. The V call is TRBV7-8, the J call TRBJ2-1, with 12 bases fitting TRBD1. Trimming cost V 5 bases and J 8 bases; bases outside gene matches: 10. CDR1 and CDR2 from the germline V gene are SGHVS and FQNEAQ. CDR3 size: 16 residues.

V usage is TRBV4-1 and J usage is TRBJ2-7, with 9 nucleotides matching TRBD1. The V and J ends lost 7 bases and 1 base, in that order; junction bases with no gene match: 8. CDR3 length equals 15 residues. Germline V gene sequence: CDR1 MGHRA, CDR2 YSYEKL. This CDR3 reads CASIQSGTGSYEQYF. CDR3 coding DNA: TGCGCCAGCATCCAGTCCGGGACAGGGTCCTACGAGCAGTACTTC.

As concerns this clonotype: The conserved phenylalanine or tryptophan normally closing the CDR3 is absent here, so this likely arose from a read error. Here the CDR3 DNA reads TGTGCCAGTAGTATCGGAGGGGATGGCTACACCTTA. Its translation: CASSIGGDGYTL. The genes are TRBV19 and TRBJ1-2, with a tentative D call TRBD1 (5 bases). V lost 3 bases to trimming and J lost 6 bases, with 8 bases between them. Germline CDR1 is LNHDA and CDR2 is SQIVND (reference sequence). This CDR3 spans 12 amino acids.

This clonotype was found a few times. The junction differs from germline at one of its ends, possibly a read error. V and J are TRBV4-1 and TRBJ2-7, with 7 positions matching TRBD1. The CDR3 contains 16 residues. Germline lookup yields CDR1 MGHRA and CDR2 YSYEKL. CDR3 sequence (DNA): TGCGCCAGCAGACAAGAACAGGGGAATCTTCTGTACGAGCAGTACTTC. It codes for CASRQEQGNLLYEQYF.

The V and J genes are TRBV7-8 and TRBJ2-3, with a possible D match to TRBD2 (6 bases). The CDR3 length is 15 residues. V dropped 5 bases and J dropped 2 bases, with 14 bases sitting between them. Per germline, CDR1 SGHVS and CDR2 FQNEAQ. The CDR3 loop is CASSRESTVTDTQYF. The CDR3 bases are TGTGCCAGCAGCCGGGAGAGTACCGTCACAGATACGCAGTATTTT.

This clonotype was detected a few times. This chain connects TRBV29-1 to TRBJ2-7, with no clear D. With 4 bases removed from V and 0 bases from J, the gap between germline ends came to 10 bases. CDR3 size: 13 residues. Germline V CDR1 and CDR2: SQVTM, ANQGSEA. The CDR3 coding sequence is TGCAGCGTTGTGGTGGCTAGCTCCTACGAGCAGTACTTC. Protein sequence: CSVVVASSYEQYF.

This sequence joins TRBV12-3 or TRBV12-4 and TRBJ1-1; D is undetermined. The V and J ends lost 2 bases and 4 bases respectively, with 8 bases between them. CDR3 length: 13 residues. The CDR3 DNA sequence: TGTGCCAGCAGTTTAAAGGCTAGCACTGAAGCTTTCTTT. It encodes CASSLKASTEAFF.

In the case of this clonotype: The junction shows a germline mismatch at one end, possibly a read error. The rearrangement uses TRBV27 and TRBJ1-2; D unresolved. The germline V gene has CDR1 MNHEY and CDR2 SMNVEV (reference sequence). CDR3 length equals 16 residues. The CDR3 reads CASSPRAGPTNYGCTF. In DNA, the CDR3 is TGTGCCAGCAGTCCTAGAGCGGGCCCCACGAACTATGGCTGCACCTTC.

This chain links TRBV7-2 with TRBJ2-7; perhaps TRBD1 as D (6 bases). Germline CDR1 and CDR2: SGHTA and FQGNSA. Trimming removed 6 bases from V and 2 bases from J, with 17 bases in between. This CDR3 region has 15 residues. The CDR3 region has the DNA TGTGCCAGCAGATGGACAGCGCGGTCACCCTACGAGCAGTACTTC. Its protein is CASRWTARSPYEQYF.

On this clonotype itself: One end of the junction does not line up with germline, which may come from a read error. The V gene is TRBV28, the J gene TRBJ2-7; the D gene is possibly TRBD2 (5 bases). The CDR3 spans 14 residues. CDR1 is MDHEN and CDR2 is SYDVKM in the germline V gene. This CDR3 reads CASREETSSYEKYF. CDR3 DNA sequence: TGTGCCAGCAGGGAGGAGACCAGTTCCTACGAGAAGTACTTC.

This clonotype appeared many times. The gene calls are TRBV7-2 and TRBJ1-1, with a weak D call TRBD1 (6 bases). The CDR3 totals 14 residues. Germline assignment: CDR1 SGHTA and CDR2 FQGNSA. V was clipped by 2 bases and J by 11 bases, with 18 bases between them. The CDR3 DNA reads TGTGCCAGCAGCTTATCCTCGGGGGCTTCCTTCGCTTTCTTT. It specifies CASSLSSGASFAFF.

The chain couples TRBV28 to TRBJ2-1; possibly TRBD1 or TRBD2 for D (5 bases each). CDR3 length: 15 amino acids. The ends were cut back, 4 bases at V and 1 base at J, with 11 bases in the middle. Germline CDR1 MDHEN, CDR2 SYDVKM. CDR3 residues: CASSSSGPSYNEQFF. CDR3 nucleotide sequence: TGTGCCAGCAGTTCCTCGGGGCCGTCCTACAATGAGCAGTTCTTC.